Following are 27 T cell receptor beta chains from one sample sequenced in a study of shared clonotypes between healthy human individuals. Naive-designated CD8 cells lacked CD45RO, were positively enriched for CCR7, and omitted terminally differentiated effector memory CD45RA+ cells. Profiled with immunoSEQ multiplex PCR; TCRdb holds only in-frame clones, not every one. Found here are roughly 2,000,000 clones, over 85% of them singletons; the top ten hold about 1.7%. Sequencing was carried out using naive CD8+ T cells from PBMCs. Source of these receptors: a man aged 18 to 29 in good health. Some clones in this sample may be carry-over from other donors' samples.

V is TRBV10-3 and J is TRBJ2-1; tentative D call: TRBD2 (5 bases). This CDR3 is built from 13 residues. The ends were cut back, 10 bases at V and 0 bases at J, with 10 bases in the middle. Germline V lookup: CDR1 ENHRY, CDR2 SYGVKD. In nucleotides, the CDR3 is TGTGCCACCTCCGAGGGCTCCTACAATGAGCAGTTCTTC. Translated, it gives CATSEGSYNEQFF.

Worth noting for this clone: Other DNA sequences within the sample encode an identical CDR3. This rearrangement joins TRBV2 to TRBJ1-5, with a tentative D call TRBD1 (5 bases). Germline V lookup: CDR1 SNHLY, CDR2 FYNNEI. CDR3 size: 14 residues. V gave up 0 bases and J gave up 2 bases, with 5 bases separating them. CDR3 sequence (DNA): TGTGCCAGCAGTGAAGCAGGGGGCAATCAGCCCCAGCATTTT. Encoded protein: CASSEAGGNQPQHF.

In DNA form, the CDR3 reads TGCAGCGTTGGGTCCAGTAGTGGATACGAGCAGTACTTC. Translating gives CSVGSSSGYEQYF. The chain is built from TRBV29-1 and TRBJ2-7; D remains ambiguous. The germline gives CDR1 SQVTM, CDR2 ANQGSEA. V gave up 4 bases and J gave up 4 bases, with 14 bases separating them. This CDR3 has 13 amino acids.

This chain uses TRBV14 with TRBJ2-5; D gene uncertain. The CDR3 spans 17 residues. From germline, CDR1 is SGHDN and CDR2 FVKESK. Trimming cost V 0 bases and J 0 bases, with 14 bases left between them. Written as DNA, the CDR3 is TGTGCCAGCAGCCAAGAGGGCGTCCGGTTGTACCAAGAGACCCAGTACTTC. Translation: CASSQEGVRLYQETQYF.

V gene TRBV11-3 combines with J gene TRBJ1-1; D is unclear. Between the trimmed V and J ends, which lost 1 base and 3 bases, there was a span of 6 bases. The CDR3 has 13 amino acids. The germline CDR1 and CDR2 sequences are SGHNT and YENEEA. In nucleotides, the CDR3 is TGTGCCAGCAGCTTAGCCTGGGACACTGAAGCTTTCTTT. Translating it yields CASSLAWDTEAFF.

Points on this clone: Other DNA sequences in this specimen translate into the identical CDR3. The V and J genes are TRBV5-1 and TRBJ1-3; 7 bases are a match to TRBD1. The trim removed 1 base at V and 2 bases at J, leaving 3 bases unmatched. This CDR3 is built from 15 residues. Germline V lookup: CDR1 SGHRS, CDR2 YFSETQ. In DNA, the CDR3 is TGCGCCAGCAGCTTGAACAGGGGACCTGGAAACACCATATATTTT. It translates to CASSLNRGPGNTIYF.

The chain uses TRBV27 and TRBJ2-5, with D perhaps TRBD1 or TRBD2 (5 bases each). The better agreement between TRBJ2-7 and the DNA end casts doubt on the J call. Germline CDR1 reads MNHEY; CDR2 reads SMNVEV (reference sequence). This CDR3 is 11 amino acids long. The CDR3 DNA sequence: TGTGCCAGCAGTTTAGGGGGCGAGCAGTACTTC. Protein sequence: CASSLGGEQYF.

The CDR3 spells CASSLARGGTEAFF. In nucleotides, the CDR3 is TGTGCCAGCAGCTTGGCGAGGGGGGGAACTGAAGCTTTCTTT. The chain uses TRBV5-6 and TRBJ1-1, with D maybe TRBD1 (6 bases). V shed 0 bases and J shed 5 bases, with 11 bases lying between them. Germline lookup yields CDR1 SGHDT and CDR2 YYEEEE. The CDR3 sequence is 14 residues long.

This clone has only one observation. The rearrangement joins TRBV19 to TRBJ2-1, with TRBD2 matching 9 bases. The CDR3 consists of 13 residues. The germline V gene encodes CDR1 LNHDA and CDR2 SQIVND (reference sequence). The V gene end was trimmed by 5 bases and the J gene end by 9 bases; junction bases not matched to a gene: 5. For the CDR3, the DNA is TGTGCCAGTAGTGTTTTGACTAGCGGTGAGCAGTTCTTC. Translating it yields CASSVLTSGEQFF.

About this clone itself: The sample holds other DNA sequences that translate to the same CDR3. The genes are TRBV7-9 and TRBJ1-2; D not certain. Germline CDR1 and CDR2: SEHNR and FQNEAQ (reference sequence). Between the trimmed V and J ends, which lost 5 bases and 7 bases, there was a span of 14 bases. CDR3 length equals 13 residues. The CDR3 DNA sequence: TGTGCCAGCAGCCGCTCGAGCGGAGGTGGCTACACCTTC. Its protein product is CASSRSSGGGYTF.

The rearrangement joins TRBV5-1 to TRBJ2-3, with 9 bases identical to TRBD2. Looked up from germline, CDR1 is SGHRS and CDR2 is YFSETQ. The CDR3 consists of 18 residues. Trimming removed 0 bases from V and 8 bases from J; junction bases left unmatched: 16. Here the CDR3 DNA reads TGCGCCAGCAGCTTGGAAGGTAGCGGGAGACCCGACGTGGGTACGCAGTATTTT. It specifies CASSLEGSGRPDVGTQYF.

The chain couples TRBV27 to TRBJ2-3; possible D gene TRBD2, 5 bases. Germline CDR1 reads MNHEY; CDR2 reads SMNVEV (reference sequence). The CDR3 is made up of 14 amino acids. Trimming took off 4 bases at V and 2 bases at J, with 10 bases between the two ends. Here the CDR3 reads CASSSSGFTDTQYF. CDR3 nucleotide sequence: TGTGCCAGCAGTTCCAGCGGTTTCACAGATACGCAGTATTTT.

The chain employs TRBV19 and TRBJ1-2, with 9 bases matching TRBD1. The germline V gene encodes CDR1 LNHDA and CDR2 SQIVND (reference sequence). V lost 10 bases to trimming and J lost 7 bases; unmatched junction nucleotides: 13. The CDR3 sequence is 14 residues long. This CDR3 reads CATAGQGIWAGYTF. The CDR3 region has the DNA TGTGCCACAGCCGGACAGGGGATATGGGCTGGCTACACCTTC.

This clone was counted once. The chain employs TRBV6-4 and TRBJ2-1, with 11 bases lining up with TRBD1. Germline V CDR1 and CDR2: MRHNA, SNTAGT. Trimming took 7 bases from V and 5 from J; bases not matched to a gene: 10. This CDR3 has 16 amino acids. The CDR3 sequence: CASNRPGQGVHNEQFF. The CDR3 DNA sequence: TGTGCCAGCAATCGTCCGGGACAGGGGGTTCACAATGAGCAGTTCTTC.

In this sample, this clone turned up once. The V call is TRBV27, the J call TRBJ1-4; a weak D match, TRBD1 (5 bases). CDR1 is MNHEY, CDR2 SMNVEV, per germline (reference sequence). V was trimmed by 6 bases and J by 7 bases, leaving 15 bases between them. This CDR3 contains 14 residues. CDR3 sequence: CASSPVREGEKLFF. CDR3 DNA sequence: TGTGCCAGCAGCCCCGTCAGGGAGGGTGAAAAACTGTTTTTT.

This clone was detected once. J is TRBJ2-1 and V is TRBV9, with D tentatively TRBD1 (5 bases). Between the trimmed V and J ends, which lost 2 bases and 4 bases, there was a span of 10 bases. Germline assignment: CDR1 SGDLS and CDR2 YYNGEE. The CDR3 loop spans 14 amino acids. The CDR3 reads CASSVGHYYNEQFF. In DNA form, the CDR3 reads TGTGCCAGCAGCGTCGGACATTATTACAATGAGCAGTTCTTC.

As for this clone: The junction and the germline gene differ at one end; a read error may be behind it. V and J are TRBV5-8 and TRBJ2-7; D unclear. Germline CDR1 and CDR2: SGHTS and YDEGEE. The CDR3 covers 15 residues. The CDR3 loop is CANSLGGASSYEQYF. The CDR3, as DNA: TGTGCCAACAGCTTAGGCGGAGCCAGCTCCTACGAGCAGTACTTC.

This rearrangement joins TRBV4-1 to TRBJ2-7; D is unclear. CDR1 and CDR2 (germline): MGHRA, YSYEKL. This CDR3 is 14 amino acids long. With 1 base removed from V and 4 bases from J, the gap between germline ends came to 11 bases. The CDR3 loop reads CASSQARRSYEQYF. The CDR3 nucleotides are TGCGCCAGCAGCCAAGCTCGAAGGTCATACGAGCAGTACTTC.

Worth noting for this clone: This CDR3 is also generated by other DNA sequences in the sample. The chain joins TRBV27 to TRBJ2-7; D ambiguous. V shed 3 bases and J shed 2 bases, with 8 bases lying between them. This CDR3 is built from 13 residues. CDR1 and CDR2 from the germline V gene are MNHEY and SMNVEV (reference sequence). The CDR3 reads CASSFGFTYEQYF. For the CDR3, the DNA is TGTGCCAGCAGTTTTGGTTTTACCTACGAGCAGTACTTC.

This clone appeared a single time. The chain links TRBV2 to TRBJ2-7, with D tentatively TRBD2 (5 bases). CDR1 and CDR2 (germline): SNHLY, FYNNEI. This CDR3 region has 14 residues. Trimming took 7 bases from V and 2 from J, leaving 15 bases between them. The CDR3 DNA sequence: TGTGCCAGCACACCCCGGCGGGCGACCTACGAGCAGTACTTC. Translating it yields CASTPRRATYEQYF.

This CDR3 is CASSIAGGPFNEQFF. As DNA, the CDR3 is TGTGCCAGCAGCATAGCGGGAGGCCCATTCAATGAGCAGTTCTTC. The rearrangement joins TRBV9 to TRBJ2-1; 10 nucleotides agree with TRBD2. The V gene's germline CDR1 is SGDLS and CDR2 YYNGEE. CDR3 length equals 15 residues. V lost 4 bases to trimming and J lost 6 bases; unmatched junction nucleotides: 7.

CDR3 residues: CASSPSANQETQYF. For the CDR3, the DNA is TGTGCCAGCAGCCCCAGCGCGAACCAAGAGACCCAGTACTTC. The V call is TRBV11-3, the J call TRBJ2-5, with D unresolved. Trimming cost V 5 bases and J 0 bases, with 10 bases left between them. Germline V gene data show CDR1 as SGHNT and CDR2 as YENEEA. The CDR3 has 14 residues. The variable domain in full, completed from reference TRBV11-3 and TRBJ2-5, reads EAGVVQSPRYKIIEKKQPVAFWCNPISGHNTLYWYLQNLGQGPELLIRYENEEAVDDSQLPKDRFSAERLKGVDSTLKIQPAELGDSAVYLCASSPSANQETQYFGPGTRLLVL.

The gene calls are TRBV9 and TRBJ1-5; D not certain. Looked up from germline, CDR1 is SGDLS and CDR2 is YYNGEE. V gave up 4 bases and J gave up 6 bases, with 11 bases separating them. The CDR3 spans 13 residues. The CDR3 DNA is TGTGCCAGCAGCCCCGACGTACTTCAGCCCCAGCATTTT. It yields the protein CASSPDVLQPQHF.

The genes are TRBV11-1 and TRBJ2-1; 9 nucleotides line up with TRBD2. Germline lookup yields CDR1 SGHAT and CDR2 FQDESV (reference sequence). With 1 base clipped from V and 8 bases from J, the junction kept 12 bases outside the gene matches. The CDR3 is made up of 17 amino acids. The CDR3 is CASSLVAVTSGFHEQFF. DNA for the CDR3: TGTGCCAGCAGCTTAGTAGCGGTGACTAGCGGTTTCCATGAGCAGTTCTTC.

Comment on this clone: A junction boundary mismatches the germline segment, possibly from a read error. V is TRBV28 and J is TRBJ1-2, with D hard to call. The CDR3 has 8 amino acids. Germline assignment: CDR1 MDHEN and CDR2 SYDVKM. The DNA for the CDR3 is TGTGCCAGCAGTTTAGTAGGTTTC. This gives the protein CASSLVGF.

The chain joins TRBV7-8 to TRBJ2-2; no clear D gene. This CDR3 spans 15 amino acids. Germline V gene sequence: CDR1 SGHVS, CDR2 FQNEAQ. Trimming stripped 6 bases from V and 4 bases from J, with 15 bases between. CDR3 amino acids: CASSRRPKTTGELFF. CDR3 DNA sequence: TGTGCCAGCAGTAGACGTCCCAAAACCACCGGGGAGCTGTTTTTT.

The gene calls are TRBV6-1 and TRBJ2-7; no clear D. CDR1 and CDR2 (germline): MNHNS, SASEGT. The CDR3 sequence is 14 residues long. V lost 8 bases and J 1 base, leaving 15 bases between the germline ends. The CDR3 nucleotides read TGTGCCAGCCCCAAGGGCAGGTCATCCTACGAGCAGTACTTC. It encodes CASPKGRSSYEQYF.